This T cell receptor beta chain was documented in a study of shared clonotypes between healthy human individuals. The CDR3 is 17 amino acids. With V trimmed by 0 bases and J by 7 bases, 12 bases remained unmatched. Germline CDR1 is SGHNT and CDR2 is YYREEE (reference sequence). TCRdb keeps only in-frame clones here, not all; method: immunoSEQ multiplex PCR. The table records about half a million clones, about 85% of them present only once. The origin of this receptor is a woman aged 40 to 50 in good health. Some clones in this sample may be carry-over from other donors' samples. Material: PBMCs. This chain connects TRBV5-4 to TRBJ1-4, with 7 bases identical to TRBD1. For the CDR3, the DNA is TGTGCCAGCAGCTTGGAACAGGGGAATCTAGCAGGTGAAAAACTGTTTTTT. Its translation is CASSLEQGNLAGEKLFF.